This T cell receptor beta chain was recorded in a study of identical twins. Every donor was a healthy Caucasian. Study results and caveats: Partial confounding of zero-insertion analyses by invariant MAIT and iNKT cells was possible.

TCRdb passed the 5' RACE reads through MiXCR, listing each CDR3 protein once. Of some 500,000 distinct CDR3 sequences listed, about 20% are singletons. V lost 3 bases, J lost 3 bases, and 5 bases lay in between. The CDR3 consists of 12 residues. CDR1 and CDR2 from the germline V gene are ENHRY and SYGVKD. In this sample, this clonotype turned up a few times. Its antigen is undetermined. This sample also belongs to another study, concerning T cells expressing NK-cell markers. In that study: An anti-gamma-delta TCR antibody restricted sorting to alpha-beta TCR T cells in several experiments. Each of over 5 donors carried dominant NKG2C+ clonotypes accounting for roughly 1.0-7.0% of CD8+ T cells.

The source is a woman aged 18-29 years in good health. This rearrangement joins TRBV10-3 to TRBJ2-5, with D unresolved. Sequencing was performed on CD4+ T cells sorted from blood. DNA for the CDR3: TGTGCCATCAGTGATTGGGAAGAGACCCAGTACTTC. Its translation is CAISDWEETQYF.